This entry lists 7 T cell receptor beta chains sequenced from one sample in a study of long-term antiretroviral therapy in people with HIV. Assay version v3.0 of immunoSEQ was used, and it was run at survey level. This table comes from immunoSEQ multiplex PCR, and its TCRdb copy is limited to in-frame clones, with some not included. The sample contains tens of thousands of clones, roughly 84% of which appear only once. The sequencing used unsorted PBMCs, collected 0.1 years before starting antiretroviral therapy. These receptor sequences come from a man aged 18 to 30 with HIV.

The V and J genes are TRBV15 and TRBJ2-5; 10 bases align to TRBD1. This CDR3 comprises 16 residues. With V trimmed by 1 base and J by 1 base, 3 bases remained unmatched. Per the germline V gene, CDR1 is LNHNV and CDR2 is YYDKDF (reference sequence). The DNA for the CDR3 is TGTGCCACCAGCAGAGGGGGGACAGGGGCCCAAGAGACCCAGTACTTC. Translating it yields CATSRGGTGAQETQYF.

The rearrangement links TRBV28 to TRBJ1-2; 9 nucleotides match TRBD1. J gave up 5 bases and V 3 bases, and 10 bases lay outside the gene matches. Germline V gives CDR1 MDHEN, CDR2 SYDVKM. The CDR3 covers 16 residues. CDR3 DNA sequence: TGTGCCAGCAGTTTGGGACAGGGCCGCTCACGTTATGGCTACACCTTC. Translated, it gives CASSLGQGRSRYGYTF.

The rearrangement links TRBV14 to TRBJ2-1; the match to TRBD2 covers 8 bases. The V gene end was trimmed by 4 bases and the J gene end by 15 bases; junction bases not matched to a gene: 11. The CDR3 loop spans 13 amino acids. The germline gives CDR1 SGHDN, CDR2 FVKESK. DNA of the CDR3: TGTGCCAGCAGCCTCGACCCCGGGACTAGGCGGTTCTTC. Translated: CASSLDPGTRRFF.

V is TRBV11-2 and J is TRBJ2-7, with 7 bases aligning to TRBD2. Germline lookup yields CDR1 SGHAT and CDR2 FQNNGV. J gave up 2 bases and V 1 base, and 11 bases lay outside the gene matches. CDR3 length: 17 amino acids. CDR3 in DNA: TGTGCCAGCAGCTTAGTAACGGGCGGGAGTTCCACCTACGAGCAGTACTTC. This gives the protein CASSLVTGGSSTYEQYF.

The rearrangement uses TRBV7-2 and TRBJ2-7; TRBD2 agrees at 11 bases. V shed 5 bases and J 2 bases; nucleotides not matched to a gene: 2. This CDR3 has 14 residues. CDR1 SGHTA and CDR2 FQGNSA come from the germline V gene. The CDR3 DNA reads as TGTGCCAGCAGCGATAGCGGGAGGGCCTACGAGCAGTACTTC. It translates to CASSDSGRAYEQYF.

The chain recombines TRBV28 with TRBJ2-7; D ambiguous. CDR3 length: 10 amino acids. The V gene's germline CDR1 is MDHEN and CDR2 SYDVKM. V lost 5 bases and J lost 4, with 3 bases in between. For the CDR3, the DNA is TGTGCCAGCAGTATGTACGAGCAGTACTTC. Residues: CASSMYEQYF.

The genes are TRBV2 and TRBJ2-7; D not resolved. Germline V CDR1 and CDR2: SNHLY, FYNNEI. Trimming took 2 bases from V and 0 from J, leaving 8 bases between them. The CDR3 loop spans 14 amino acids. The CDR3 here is CASSETFNSYEQYF. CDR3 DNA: TGTGCCAGCAGTGAAACTTTTAACTCCTACGAGCAGTACTTC. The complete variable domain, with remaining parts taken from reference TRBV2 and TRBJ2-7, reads EPEVTQTPSHQVTQMGQEVILRCVPISNHLYFYWYRQILGQKVEFLVSFYNNEISEKSEIFDDQFSVERPDGSNFTLKIRSTKLEDSAMYFCASSETFNSYEQYFGPGTRLTVT.